This TCR beta chain was documented in a study of Ad26.COV2.S vaccination and SARS-CoV-2 variants. Study findings and constraints: Participants given vaccine showed non-spike TCR breadth similar to that of placebo recipients. Estimates derived from TCR breadth and depth analyses may have underestimated total T cell responses.

Libraries were prepared by immunoSEQ multiplex PCR; TCRdb keeps only in-frame clonotypes and omits some of them. In the table there are around 380,000 clones, 70% to 90% of which are singletons. As for this clone: Its antigen is as yet unknown.

The treatment denotes: over 15 received Ad26.COV2.S at low or high dose, single or two shots; several received placebo; per-sample allocation not given. All samples were drawn on day 63, counting from the first vaccine or placebo injection. This person who donated was an adult of 18-55 years in Boston. The V gene lost 3 bases and the J gene lost 5 bases, with 11 bases spanning the gap. This CDR3 has 13 residues. Germline CDR1 is SQVTM and CDR2 is ANQGSEA. The specimen was peripheral blood, collected in a trial of Ad26.COV2.S vaccine versus placebo. The clonotype originates from a person between 18 and 59 years old who received the Ad26.COV2.S COVID-19 vaccine or a placebo. The chain couples TRBV29-1 to TRBJ2-1; D is unclear. The CDR3 coding sequence is TGCAGCGTTGATTCCTCGATAAACAATGAGCAGTTCTTC. Its translation: CSVDSSINNEQFF.